The entry that follows covers one TCR beta chain sequence. Original processing notes: Nucleated cell counts were estimated from reference gene primer amplification. Method: immunoSEQ multiplex PCR; TCRdb's copy keeps in-frame clones and lacks some. D and trimming come from the DNA, and the V and J calls and clone size come from that table. The sample has a few hundred thousand clones; around 85% are singletons. Germline CDR1 SGDLS, CDR2 YYNGEE. The V end lost 4 bases, the J end lost 6 bases, and 10 bases lay between the germline ends. This CDR3 spans 13 amino acids. This sample was included in a study of blood T cell repertoires in COVID-19. Study summary: The United States, Italy and Spain provided the acute and convalescent COVID-19 samples.

All enrollees were roughly 18 to 89 years old and from 20 to 30 US areas. Cohort allocation depended upon clinical history that participants reported. The sequenced sample consisted of PBMCs or T cells enriched from blood (not recorded which). The TCR was taken from a man aged 35 to 55 who had recovered from COVID-19. The chain couples TRBV9 to TRBJ2-2; the D gene is possibly TRBD2 (6 bases). The CDR3 region has the DNA TGTGCCAGCAGCCTCGGGAGCGCCGGGGAGCTGTTTTTT. It specifies CASSLGSAGELFF.